This T cell receptor (beta chain) was retrieved from a study of T cell responses to AZD1222 COVID-19 vaccine. Study-level findings and limits: Nearly half of spike-specific TCRs reportedly go after variant regions that carry no mutations. Repertoires in all cases were sampled only once the peak T cell response had passed. Across the whole spike, CD4 TCRs peaked at regions 160-218 and 743-854.

V lost 4 bases, J lost 7 bases, and 13 bases lay in between. The CDR3 is made up of 14 amino acids. From germline, CDR1 is MNHEY and CDR2 SMNVEV (reference sequence). Notes on this clone: Its antigen is as yet unknown.

This table comes from immunoSEQ multiplex PCR, and its TCRdb copy is limited to in-frame clones, with some not included. The profile shows more than 80,000 clones, roughly 93% of them singletons. Sequenced material: peripheral blood, taken on day 0 of AZD1222 vaccination. The J gene is TRBJ1-4, the V gene TRBV27; D gene unclear. This receptor was taken from an adult in good health. CDR3 sequence reads: CASSSDIPGEKLFF. The CDR3 DNA reads TGTGCCAGCAGTTCTGACATTCCAGGTGAAAAACTGTTTTTT.